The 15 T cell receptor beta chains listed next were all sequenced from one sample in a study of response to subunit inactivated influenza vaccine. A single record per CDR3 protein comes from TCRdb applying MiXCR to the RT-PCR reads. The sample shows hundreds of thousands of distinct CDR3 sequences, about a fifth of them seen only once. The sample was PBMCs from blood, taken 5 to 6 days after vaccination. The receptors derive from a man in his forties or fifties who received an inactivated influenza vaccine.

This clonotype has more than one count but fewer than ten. This CDR3 reads CASGVGGRGNEQFF. In DNA, the CDR3 is TGTGCCAGCGGGGTCGGGGGGAGGGGGAATGAGCAGTTCTTC. The V and J genes are TRBV6-1 and TRBJ2-1; a weak D match, TRBD2 (7 bases). Germline loops: CDR1 MNHNS, CDR2 SASEGT. V lost 8 bases and J lost 7, with 18 bases in between. The CDR3 covers 14 residues.

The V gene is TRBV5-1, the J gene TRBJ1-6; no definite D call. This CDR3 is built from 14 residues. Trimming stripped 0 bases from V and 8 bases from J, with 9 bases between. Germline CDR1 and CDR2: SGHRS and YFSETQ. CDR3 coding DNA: TGCGCCAGCAGCTTGGGCCAGGCTGATTCACCCCTCCACTTT. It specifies CASSLGQADSPLHF. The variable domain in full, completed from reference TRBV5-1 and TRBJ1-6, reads KAGVTQTPRYLIKTRGQQVTLSCSPISGHRSVSWYQQTPGQGLQFLFEYFSETQRNKGNFPGRFSGRQFSNSRSEMNVSTLELGDSALYLCASSLGQADSPLHFGNGTRLTVT.

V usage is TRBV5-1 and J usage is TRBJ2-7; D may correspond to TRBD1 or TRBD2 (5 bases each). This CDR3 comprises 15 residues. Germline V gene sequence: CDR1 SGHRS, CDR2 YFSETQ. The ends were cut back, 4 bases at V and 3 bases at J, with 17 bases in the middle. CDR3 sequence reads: CASSPRAGSRYEQYF. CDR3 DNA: TGCGCCAGCAGCCCGCGGGCAGGGAGTCGCTACGAGCAGTACTTC.

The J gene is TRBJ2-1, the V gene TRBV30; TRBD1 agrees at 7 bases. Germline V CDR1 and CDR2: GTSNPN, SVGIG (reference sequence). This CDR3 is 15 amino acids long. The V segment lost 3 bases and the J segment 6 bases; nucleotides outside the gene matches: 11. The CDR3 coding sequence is TGTGCCTGGAGCCTTCGAGGGGGCCCCTCCAATGAGCAGTTCTTC. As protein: CAWSLRGGPSNEQFF. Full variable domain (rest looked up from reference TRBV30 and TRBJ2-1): SQTIHQWPATLVQPVGSPLSLECTVEGTSNPNLYWYRQAAGRGLQLLFYSVGIGQISSEVPQNLSASRPQDRQFILSSKKLLLSDSGFYLCAWSLRGGPSNEQFFGPGTRLTVL.

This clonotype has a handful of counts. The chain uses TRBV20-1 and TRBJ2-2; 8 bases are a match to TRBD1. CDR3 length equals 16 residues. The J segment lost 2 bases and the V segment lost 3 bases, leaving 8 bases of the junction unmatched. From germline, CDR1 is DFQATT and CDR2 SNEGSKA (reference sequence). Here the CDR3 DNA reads TGCAGTGCTAGGGGGTCCGGACAGGGAAACACCGGGGAGCTGTTTTTT. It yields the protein CSARGSGQGNTGELFF.

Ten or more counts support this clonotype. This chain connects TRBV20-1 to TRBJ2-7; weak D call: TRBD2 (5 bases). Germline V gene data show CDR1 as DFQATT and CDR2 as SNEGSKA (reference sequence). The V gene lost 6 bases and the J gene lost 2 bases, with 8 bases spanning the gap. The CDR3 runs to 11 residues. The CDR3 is CSATGTYEQYF. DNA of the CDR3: TGCAGTGCAACGGGAACCTACGAGCAGTACTTC.

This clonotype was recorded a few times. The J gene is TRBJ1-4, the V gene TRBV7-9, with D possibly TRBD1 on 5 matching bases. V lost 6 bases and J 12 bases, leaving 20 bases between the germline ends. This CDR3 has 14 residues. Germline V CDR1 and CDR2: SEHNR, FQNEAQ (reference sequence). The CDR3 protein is CASRPSVGGRELFF. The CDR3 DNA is TGTGCCAGCAGGCCTTCAGTGGGGGGACGAGAACTGTTTTTT.

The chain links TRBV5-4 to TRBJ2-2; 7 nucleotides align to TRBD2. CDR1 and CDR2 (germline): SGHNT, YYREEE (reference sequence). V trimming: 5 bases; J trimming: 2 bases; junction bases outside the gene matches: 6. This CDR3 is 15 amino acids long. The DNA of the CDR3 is TGTGCCAGCAGGCCTAGCGGTATTAACACCGGGGAGCTGTTTTTT. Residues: CASRPSGINTGELFF.

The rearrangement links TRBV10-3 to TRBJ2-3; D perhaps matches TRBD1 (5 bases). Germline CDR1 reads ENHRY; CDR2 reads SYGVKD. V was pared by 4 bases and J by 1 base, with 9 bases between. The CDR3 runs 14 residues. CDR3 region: CAISVGRGTDTQYF. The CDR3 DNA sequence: TGTGCCATCAGTGTCGGCAGGGGCACAGATACGCAGTATTTT.

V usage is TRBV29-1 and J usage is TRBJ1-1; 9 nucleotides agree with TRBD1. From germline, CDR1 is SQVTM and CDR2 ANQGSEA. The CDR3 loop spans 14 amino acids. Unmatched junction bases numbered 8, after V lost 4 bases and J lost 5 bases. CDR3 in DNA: TGCAGCGTTGTGAGGGGACAGGGAGAAACTGAAGCTTTCTTT. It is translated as CSVVRGQGETEAFF.

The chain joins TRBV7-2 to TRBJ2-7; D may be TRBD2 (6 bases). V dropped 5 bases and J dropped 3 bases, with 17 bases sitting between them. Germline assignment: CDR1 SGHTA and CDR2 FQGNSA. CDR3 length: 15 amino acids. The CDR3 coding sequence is TGTGCCAGCAGCCCAGCGGGTCAGGAGGTCTACGAGCAGTACTTC. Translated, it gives CASSPAGQEVYEQYF. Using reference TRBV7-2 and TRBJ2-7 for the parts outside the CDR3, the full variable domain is GAGVSQSPSNKVTEKGKDVELRCDPISGHTALYWYRQSLGQGLEFLIYFQGNSAPDKSGLPSDRFSAERTGGSVSTLTIQRTQQEDSAVYLCASSPAGQEVYEQYFGPGTRLTVT.

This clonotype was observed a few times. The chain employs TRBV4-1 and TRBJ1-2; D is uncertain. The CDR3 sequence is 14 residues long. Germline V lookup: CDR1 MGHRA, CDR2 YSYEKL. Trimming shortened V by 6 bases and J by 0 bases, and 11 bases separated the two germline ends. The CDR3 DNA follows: TGCGCCAGCAGGGGTAAGGGAGCTAACTATGGCTACACCTTC. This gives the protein CASRGKGANYGYTF.

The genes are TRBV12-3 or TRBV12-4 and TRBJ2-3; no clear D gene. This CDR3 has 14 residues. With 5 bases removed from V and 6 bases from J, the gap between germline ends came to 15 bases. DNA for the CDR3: TGTGCCAGCAGTGCCCCGGGTGCCAGGGATACGCAGTATTTT. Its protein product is CASSAPGARDTQYF.

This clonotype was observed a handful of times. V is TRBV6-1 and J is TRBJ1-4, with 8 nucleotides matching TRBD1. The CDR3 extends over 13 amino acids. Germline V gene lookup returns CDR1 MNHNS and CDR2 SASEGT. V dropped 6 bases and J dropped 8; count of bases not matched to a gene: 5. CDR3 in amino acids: CASRRQGREKLFF. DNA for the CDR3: TGTGCCAGCAGGCGACAGGGGAGGGAAAAACTGTTTTTT.

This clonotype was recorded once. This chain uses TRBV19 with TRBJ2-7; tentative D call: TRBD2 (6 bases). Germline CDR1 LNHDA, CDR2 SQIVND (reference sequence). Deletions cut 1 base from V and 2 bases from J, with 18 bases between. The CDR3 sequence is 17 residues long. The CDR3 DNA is TGTGCCAGTAGTATAGTCCTCCCCTCGGGGGTCGCCTACGAGCAGTACTTC. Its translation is CASSIVLPSGVAYEQYF.